This is a list of T cell receptor beta chains from one sample in a study of post-analysis software for immune sequencing data. One entry per CDR3 protein results from TCRdb running MiXCR on the PCR reads. The data contain hundreds of thousands of distinct CDR3 sequences, roughly 50% of them singletons. Material for sequencing was blood. These receptors were obtained from a girl between 5 and 17 years old with multiple sclerosis. Both conserved end residues are part of each CDR3. Each record gives: clone size, D gene, V gene, J gene, CDR3 protein, CDR3 DNA. D genes are given only for firm matches. The size field is filled for only some rows; it gives once, few, many or a size class.

clone_size: NA
d_call: TRBD2
v_call: TRBV20-1
j_call: TRBJ2-5
cdr3_aa: CSASSTGTSGPRYF
cdr3_nt: TGCAGTGCTAGCTCCACAGGGACTAGCGGGCCGAGGTACTTC

clone_size: NA
d_call: NA
v_call: TRBV7-3
j_call: TRBJ2-1
cdr3_aa: CASMGGGTHEQFF
cdr3_nt: TGTGCCAGTATGGGGGGGGGCACCCATGAGCAGTTCTTC

clone_size: NA
d_call: TRBD1
v_call: TRBV5-1
j_call: TRBJ1-1
cdr3_aa: CASSATGGGNTEAFF
cdr3_nt: TGCGCCAGTAGCGCGACAGGGGGCGGGAACACTGAAGCTTTCTTT

clone_size: few
d_call: TRBD2
v_call: TRBV20-1
j_call: TRBJ2-1
cdr3_aa: CSARDLSGSYNEQFF
cdr3_nt: TGCAGTGCTAGAGATCTTAGCGGGTCGTACAATGAGCAGTTCTTC

clone_size: NA
d_call: NA
v_call: TRBV12-3/TRBV12-4
j_call: TRBJ2-7
cdr3_aa: CASSSRDTYSPGDEQYF
cdr3_nt: TGTGCCAGCAGTTCCCGGGACACCTATTCGCCCGGAGACGAGCAGTACTTC

clone_size: NA
d_call: TRBD2
v_call: TRBV4-1
j_call: TRBJ2-1
cdr3_aa: CASSQDSSGTYNEQFF
cdr3_nt: TGCGCCAGCAGCCAAGATTCTAGCGGGACCTACAATGAGCAGTTCTTC

clone_size: NA
d_call: NA
v_call: TRBV5-1
j_call: TRBJ2-7
cdr3_aa: CASSRNGVYEQYF
cdr3_nt: TGCGCCAGCAGTCGCAACGGTGTCTACGAGCAGTACTTC

clone_size: NA
d_call: NA
v_call: TRBV6-6
j_call: TRBJ1-2
cdr3_aa: CASSYAGRPGGYGYTF
cdr3_nt: TGTGCCAGCAGTTACGCCGGACGCCCCGGGGGCTATGGCTACACCTTC

clone_size: few
d_call: NA
v_call: TRBV20-1
j_call: TRBJ2-3
cdr3_aa: CSARAEAGTDTQYF
cdr3_nt: TGCAGTGCTAGAGCGGAGGCAGGCACAGATACGCAGTATTTT

clone_size: few
d_call: NA
v_call: TRBV29-1
j_call: TRBJ2-7
cdr3_aa: CSVAEGAYEQYF
cdr3_nt: TGCAGCGTTGCGGAAGGGGCCTACGAGCAGTACTTC

clone_size: NA
d_call: NA
v_call: TRBV5-1
j_call: TRBJ2-1
cdr3_aa: CASSFGPALSYNEQFF
cdr3_nt: TGCGCCAGCAGCTTCGGGCCAGCCCTCTCCTACAATGAGCAGTTCTTC

clone_size: NA
d_call: TRBD2
v_call: TRBV10-3
j_call: TRBJ2-1
cdr3_aa: CAISEGGLAGVNSYNEQFF
cdr3_nt: TGTGCCATCAGTGAAGGTGGACTAGCGGGGGTTAACTCCTACAATGAGCAGTTCTTC

clone_size: NA
d_call: TRBD2
v_call: TRBV5-1
j_call: TRBJ2-7
cdr3_aa: CASSLGGSSHGYEQYF
cdr3_nt: TGCGCCAGCAGCTTGGGCGGGAGTTCCCACGGCTACGAGCAGTACTTC

clone_size: few
d_call: NA
v_call: TRBV7-8
j_call: TRBJ1-5
cdr3_aa: CASSLVQGGTQPQHF
cdr3_nt: TGTGCCAGCAGCTTAGTACAGGGAGGTACTCAGCCCCAGCATTTT

clone_size: NA
d_call: NA
v_call: TRBV5-1
j_call: TRBJ2-1
cdr3_aa: CASSLMGEGYNEQFF
cdr3_nt: TGCGCCAGCAGCTTGATGGGTGAAGGTTACAATGAGCAGTTCTTC

clone_size: few
d_call: TRBD1
v_call: TRBV29-1
j_call: TRBJ2-1
cdr3_aa: CSVVDRGLLDEQFF
cdr3_nt: TGCAGCGTTGTCGACAGGGGGCTACTCGATGAGCAGTTCTTC

clone_size: NA
d_call: TRBD2
v_call: TRBV12-3/TRBV12-4
j_call: TRBJ2-1
cdr3_aa: CASSFSGSTYNEQFF
cdr3_nt: TGTGCCAGCAGTTTTAGCGGGAGTACCTACAATGAGCAGTTCTTC

clone_size: few
d_call: TRBD1
v_call: TRBV7-9
j_call: TRBJ1-2
cdr3_aa: CASSLKVGTGDGYTF
cdr3_nt: TGTGCCAGCAGCCTCAAGGTCGGGACAGGGGACGGCTACACCTTC

clone_size: NA
d_call: NA
v_call: TRBV4-1
j_call: TRBJ2-1
cdr3_aa: CASSQIPYNEQFF
cdr3_nt: TGCGCCAGCAGCCAAATCCCGTACAATGAGCAGTTCTTC

clone_size: NA
d_call: NA
v_call: TRBV5-1
j_call: TRBJ2-3
cdr3_aa: CASSSTGYRSTDTQYF
cdr3_nt: TGCGCCAGCAGCAGCACAGGGTATCGAAGCACAGATACGCAGTATTTT

clone_size: NA
d_call: TRBD1
v_call: TRBV27
j_call: TRBJ2-1
cdr3_aa: CASSNGQGEQFF
cdr3_nt: TGTGCCAGCAGTAACGGACAGGGTGAGCAGTTCTTC

clone_size: NA
d_call: NA
v_call: TRBV5-1
j_call: TRBJ1-1
cdr3_aa: CASSRIANTEAFF
cdr3_nt: TGCGCCAGCAGTCGTATCGCGAACACTGAAGCTTTCTTT

clone_size: NA
d_call: NA
v_call: TRBV28
j_call: TRBJ2-1
cdr3_aa: CASSGEGAPPYNEQFF
cdr3_nt: TGTGCCAGCAGTGGGGAAGGGGCACCACCCTACAATGAGCAGTTCTTC

clone_size: few
d_call: TRBD1
v_call: TRBV29-1
j_call: TRBJ2-1
cdr3_aa: CSVDQPLWTGIMGGEQFF
cdr3_nt: TGCAGCGTTGACCAGCCACTTTGGACAGGGATTATGGGGGGTGAGCAGTTCTTC

clone_size: NA
d_call: TRBD2
v_call: TRBV25-1
j_call: TRBJ2-5
cdr3_aa: CASSEWGTSGETQYF
cdr3_nt: TGTGCCAGCAGTGAATGGGGGACTAGCGGAGAGACCCAGTACTTC

clone_size: NA
d_call: NA
v_call: TRBV5-1
j_call: TRBJ1-1
cdr3_aa: CASSYFLSRNTEAFF
cdr3_nt: TGCGCCAGTAGCTATTTCTTGTCCAGGAACACTGAAGCTTTCTTT

clone_size: NA
d_call: NA
v_call: TRBV20-1
j_call: TRBJ2-1
cdr3_aa: CSADSAVSYNEQFF
cdr3_nt: TGCAGTGCTGATAGCGCGGTCTCCTACAATGAGCAGTTCTTC

clone_size: NA
d_call: NA
v_call: TRBV4-1
j_call: TRBJ2-7
cdr3_aa: CASSQGMIPGYNYEQYF
cdr3_nt: TGCGCCAGCAGCCAAGGGATGATACCAGGGTACAACTACGAGCAGTACTTC

clone_size: NA
d_call: NA
v_call: TRBV5-1
j_call: TRBJ2-1
cdr3_aa: CASSLLSTVSYNEQFF
cdr3_nt: TGCGCCAGCAGCTTACTATCGACGGTATCCTACAATGAGCAGTTCTTC

clone_size: NA
d_call: TRBD1
v_call: TRBV20-1
j_call: TRBJ2-3
cdr3_aa: CSVHRDRDGDTQYF
cdr3_nt: TGCAGTGTTCACCGGGACAGGGATGGAGATACGCAGTATTTT

clone_size: once
d_call: NA
v_call: TRBV27
j_call: TRBJ1-1
cdr3_aa: CASSLSQGRTEAFF
cdr3_nt: TGTGCCAGCAGTTTATCCCAGGGGCGCACTGAAGCTTTCTTT

clone_size: NA
d_call: NA
v_call: TRBV9
j_call: TRBJ2-1
cdr3_aa: CASSRSWGPRNEQFF
cdr3_nt: TGTGCCAGCAGCCGCAGCTGGGGTCCGAGGAATGAGCAGTTCTTC

clone_size: NA
d_call: NA
v_call: TRBV12-3/TRBV12-4
j_call: TRBJ2-7
cdr3_aa: CASSFSAFGEQYF
cdr3_nt: TGTGCCAGCAGTTTTTCAGCGTTCGGCGAGCAGTACTTC

clone_size: NA
d_call: NA
v_call: TRBV5-5
j_call: TRBJ2-4
cdr3_aa: CASTPTRELAKNIQYF
cdr3_nt: TGTGCCAGTACCCCCACCCGGGAGTTAGCCAAAAACATTCAGTACTTC

clone_size: NA
d_call: NA
v_call: TRBV12-3/TRBV12-4
j_call: TRBJ2-7
cdr3_aa: CASSFLNAQGEQYF
cdr3_nt: TGTGCCAGCAGTTTCTTGAACGCTCAAGGCGAGCAGTACTTC

clone_size: few
d_call: TRBD2
v_call: TRBV20-1
j_call: TRBJ2-5
cdr3_aa: CSAEGSLGRGKETQYF
cdr3_nt: TGCAGTGCCGAGGGGAGTTTGGGGAGGGGAAAGGAGACCCAGTACTTC

clone_size: few
d_call: NA
v_call: TRBV29-1
j_call: TRBJ1-1
cdr3_aa: CSVVGEAITEAFF
cdr3_nt: TGCAGCGTTGTGGGGGAGGCGATCACTGAAGCTTTCTTT

clone_size: NA
d_call: NA
v_call: TRBV6-5
j_call: TRBJ2-1
cdr3_aa: CASSYSNGYNEQFF
cdr3_nt: TGTGCCAGCAGTTACTCGAATGGGTACAATGAGCAGTTCTTC

clone_size: NA
d_call: TRBD2
v_call: TRBV6-4
j_call: TRBJ2-1
cdr3_aa: CASSNSSGSYDEQFF
cdr3_nt: TGTGCCAGCAGTAACTCTAGCGGGAGTTACGATGAGCAGTTCTTC

clone_size: once
d_call: NA
v_call: TRBV20-1
j_call: TRBJ1-4
cdr3_aa: CSAPPGGPNEKLFF
cdr3_nt: TGCAGTGCCCCCCCGGGGGGCCCTAATGAAAAACTGTTTTTT

clone_size: NA
d_call: NA
v_call: TRBV29-1
j_call: TRBJ2-7
cdr3_aa: CSVEGRAGTTYEQYF
cdr3_nt: TGCAGCGTTGAGGGGCGAGCGGGGACAACCTACGAGCAGTACTTC

clone_size: once
d_call: NA
v_call: TRBV5-1
j_call: TRBJ2-1
cdr3_aa: CASSFQPRGNEQFF
cdr3_nt: TGCGCCAGCAGCTTCCAGCCGCGGGGTAATGAGCAGTTCTTC

clone_size: NA
d_call: TRBD1
v_call: TRBV20-1
j_call: TRBJ2-1
cdr3_aa: CSARITGGYSYNEQFF
cdr3_nt: TGCAGTGCTAGGATCACAGGGGGGTACTCCTACAATGAGCAGTTCTTC

clone_size: NA
d_call: NA
v_call: TRBV6-1
j_call: TRBJ1-6
cdr3_aa: CASTLQTDPSPLHF
cdr3_nt: TGTGCCAGCACCCTTCAGACGGACCCATCACCCCTCCACTTT

clone_size: NA
d_call: NA
v_call: TRBV27
j_call: TRBJ2-5
cdr3_aa: CASRRQFQETQYF
cdr3_nt: TGTGCCAGCAGACGACAGTTCCAAGAGACCCAGTACTTC

clone_size: NA
d_call: TRBD2
v_call: TRBV7-3
j_call: TRBJ2-1
cdr3_aa: CASSRGRAYNEQFF
cdr3_nt: TGTGCCAGCAGCCGCGGGAGGGCCTACAATGAGCAGTTCTTC

clone_size: NA
d_call: TRBD2
v_call: TRBV7-8
j_call: TRBJ2-7
cdr3_aa: CASNPSPSAGLGLGSYEQYF
cdr3_nt: TGTGCCAGCAACCCGTCCCCGTCCGCGGGACTAGGTTTAGGTTCCTACGAGCAGTACTTC

clone_size: NA
d_call: NA
v_call: TRBV5-1
j_call: TRBJ2-3
cdr3_aa: CASSLDQGTDTQYF
cdr3_nt: TGCGCCAGCAGCTTGGATCAGGGAACAGATACGCAGTATTTT

clone_size: once
d_call: TRBD1
v_call: TRBV2
j_call: TRBJ2-7
cdr3_aa: CASSEWGQVFDEQYF
cdr3_nt: TGTGCCAGCAGTGAGTGGGGACAGGTTTTCGACGAGCAGTACTTC

clone_size: once
d_call: TRBD1
v_call: TRBV20-1
j_call: TRBJ1-2
cdr3_aa: CGARRQGYYGYTF
cdr3_nt: TGCGGTGCTAGGCGACAGGGGTACTATGGCTACACCTTC

clone_size: few
d_call: TRBD1
v_call: TRBV6-7
j_call: TRBJ2-7
cdr3_aa: CASSYPDRDYEQYF
cdr3_nt: TGTGCCAGCAGTTACCCGGACAGGGACTACGAGCAGTACTTC

clone_size: NA
d_call: NA
v_call: TRBV29-1
j_call: TRBJ1-1
cdr3_aa: CSVAQGLNTEAFF
cdr3_nt: TGCAGCGTTGCCCAGGGATTGAACACTGAAGCTTTCTTT

clone_size: NA
d_call: TRBD1
v_call: TRBV5-1
j_call: TRBJ2-7
cdr3_aa: CASSWGQGIYNEQYF
cdr3_nt: TGCGCCAGCAGCTGGGGACAGGGGATATACAATGAGCAGTACTTC

clone_size: NA
d_call: TRBD2
v_call: TRBV25-1
j_call: TRBJ2-3
cdr3_aa: CASTLAGFTDTQYF
cdr3_nt: TGTGCCAGCACCCTAGCGGGATTCACAGATACGCAGTATTTT

clone_size: NA
d_call: TRBD1
v_call: TRBV20-1
j_call: TRBJ2-5
cdr3_aa: CSVLQGLEETQYF
cdr3_nt: TGCAGTGTACTACAGGGGCTAGAGGAGACCCAGTACTTC